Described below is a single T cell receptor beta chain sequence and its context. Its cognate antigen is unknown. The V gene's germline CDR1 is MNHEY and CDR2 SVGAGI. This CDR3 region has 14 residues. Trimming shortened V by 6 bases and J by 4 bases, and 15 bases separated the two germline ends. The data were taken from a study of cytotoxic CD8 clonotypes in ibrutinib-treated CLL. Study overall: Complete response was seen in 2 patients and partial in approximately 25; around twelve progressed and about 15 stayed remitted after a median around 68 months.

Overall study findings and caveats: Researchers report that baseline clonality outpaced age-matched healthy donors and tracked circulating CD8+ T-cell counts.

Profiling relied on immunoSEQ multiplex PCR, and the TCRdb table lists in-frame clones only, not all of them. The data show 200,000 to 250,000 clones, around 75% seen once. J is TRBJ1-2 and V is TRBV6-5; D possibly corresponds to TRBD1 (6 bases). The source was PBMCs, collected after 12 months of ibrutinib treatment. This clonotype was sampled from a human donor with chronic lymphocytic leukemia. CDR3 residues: CASRLSGAVYGYTF. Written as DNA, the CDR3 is TGTGCCAGCAGGCTATCGGGGGCGGTCTATGGCTACACCTTC.